This T cell receptor (beta chain) was profiled in a study of patients and donors after allogeneic stem cell transplantation. In germline, CDR1 is SEHNR, CDR2 FQNEAQ (reference sequence). This CDR3 comprises 12 residues. Trimming left V 7 bases short and J 1 base short, with 7 bases between. TCRdb analysed the RT-PCR reads with MiXCR anew, one entry per CDR3 protein. The top ten clones hold approximately 30% of a sample with 90,000 to 120,000 distinct CDR3 sequences, 35% of them seen once. This TCR derives from a human donor who was either an allogeneic HSCT recipient or a stem cell or donor lymphocyte infusion donor (not recorded which). It is not recorded whose cells these are; they may come from a transplant donor. V and J are TRBV7-9 and TRBJ1-1, with D possibly matching TRBD1 (5 bases). Sample: blood, either unsorted or a sorted T cell fraction (not recorded which). CDR3 in amino acids: CASIDRNTEAFF. DNA of the CDR3: TGTGCCAGCATCGACAGGAACACTGAAGCTTTCTTT.